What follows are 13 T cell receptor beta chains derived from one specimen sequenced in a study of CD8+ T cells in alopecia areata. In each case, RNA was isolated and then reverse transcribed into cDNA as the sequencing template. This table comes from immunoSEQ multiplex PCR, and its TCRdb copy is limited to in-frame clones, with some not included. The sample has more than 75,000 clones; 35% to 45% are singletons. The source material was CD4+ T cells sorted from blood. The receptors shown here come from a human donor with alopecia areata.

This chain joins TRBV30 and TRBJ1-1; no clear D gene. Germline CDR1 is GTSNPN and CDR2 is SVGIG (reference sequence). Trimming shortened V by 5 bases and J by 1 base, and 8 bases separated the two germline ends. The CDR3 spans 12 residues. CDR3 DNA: TGTGCCTGGTGTTCACGGAACACTGAAGCTTTCTTT. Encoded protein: CAWCSRNTEAFF.

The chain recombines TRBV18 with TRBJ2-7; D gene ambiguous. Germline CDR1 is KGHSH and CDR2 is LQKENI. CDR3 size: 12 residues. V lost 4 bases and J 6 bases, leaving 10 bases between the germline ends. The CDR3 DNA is TGTGCCAGCTCACGAGAAGGGTCCGAGCAGTACTTC. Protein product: CASSREGSEQYF. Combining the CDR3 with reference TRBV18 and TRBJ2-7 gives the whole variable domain NAGVMQNPRHLVRRRGQEARLRCSPMKGHSHVYWYRQLPEEGLKFMVYLQKENIIDESGMPKERFSAEFPKEGPSILRIQQVVRGDSAAYFCASSREGSEQYFGPGTRLTVT.

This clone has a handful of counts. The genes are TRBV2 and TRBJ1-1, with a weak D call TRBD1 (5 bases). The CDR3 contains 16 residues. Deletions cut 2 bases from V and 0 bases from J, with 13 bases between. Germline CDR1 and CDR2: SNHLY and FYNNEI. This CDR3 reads CASSELGGGMNTEAFF. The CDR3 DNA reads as TGTGCCAGCAGTGAATTGGGCGGGGGGATGAACACTGAAGCTTTCTTT.

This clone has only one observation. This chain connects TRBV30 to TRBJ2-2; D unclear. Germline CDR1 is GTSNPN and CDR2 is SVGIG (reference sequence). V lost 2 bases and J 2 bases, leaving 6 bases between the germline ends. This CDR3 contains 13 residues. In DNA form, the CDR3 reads TGTGCCTGGAGTCTCACAAACACCGGGGAGCTGTTTTTT. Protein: CAWSLTNTGELFF.

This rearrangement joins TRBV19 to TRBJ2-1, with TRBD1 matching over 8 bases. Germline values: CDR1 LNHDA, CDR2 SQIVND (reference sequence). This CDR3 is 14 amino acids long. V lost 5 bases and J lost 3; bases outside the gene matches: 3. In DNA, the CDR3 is TGTGCCAGTAGTTTAGGACAGGGCTACAATGAGCAGTTCTTC. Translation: CASSLGQGYNEQFF.

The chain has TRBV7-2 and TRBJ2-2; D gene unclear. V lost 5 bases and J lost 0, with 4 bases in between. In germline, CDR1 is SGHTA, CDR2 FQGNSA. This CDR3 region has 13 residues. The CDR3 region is CASSPSNTGELFF. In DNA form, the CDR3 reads TGTGCCAGCAGCCCCTCGAACACCGGGGAGCTGTTTTTT. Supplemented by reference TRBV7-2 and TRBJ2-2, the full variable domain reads GAGVSQSPSNKVTEKGKDVELRCDPISGHTALYWYRQSLGQGLEFLIYFQGNSAPDKSGLPSDRFSAERTGGSVSTLTIQRTQQEDSAVYLCASSPSNTGELFFGEGSRLTVL.

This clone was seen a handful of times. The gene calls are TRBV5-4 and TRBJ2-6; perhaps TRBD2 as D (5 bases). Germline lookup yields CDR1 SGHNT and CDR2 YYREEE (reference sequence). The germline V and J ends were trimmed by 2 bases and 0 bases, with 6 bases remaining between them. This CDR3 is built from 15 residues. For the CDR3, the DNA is TGTGCCAGCAGCTTCCGGGGCTCTGGGGCCAACGTCCTGACTTTC. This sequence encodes CASSFRGSGANVLTF. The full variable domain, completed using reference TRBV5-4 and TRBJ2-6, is ETGVTQSPTHLIKTRGQQVTLRCSSQSGHNTVSWYQQALGQGPQFIFQYYREEENGRGNFPPRFSGLQFPNYSSELNVNALELDDSALYLCASSFRGSGANVLTFGAGSRLTVL.

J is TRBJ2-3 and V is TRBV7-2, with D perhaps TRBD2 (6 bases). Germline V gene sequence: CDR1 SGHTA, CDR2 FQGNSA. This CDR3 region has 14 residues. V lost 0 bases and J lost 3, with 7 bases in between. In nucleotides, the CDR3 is TGTGCCAGCAGCTTAGCGGGGGGAACAGATACGCAGTATTTT. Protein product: CASSLAGGTDTQYF.

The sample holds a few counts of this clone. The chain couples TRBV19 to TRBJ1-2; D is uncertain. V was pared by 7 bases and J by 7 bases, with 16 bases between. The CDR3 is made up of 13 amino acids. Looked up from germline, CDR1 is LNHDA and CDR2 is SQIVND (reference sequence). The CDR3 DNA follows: TGTGCCAGTAATTTGGCCAGAAGCGGTGGCTACACCTTC. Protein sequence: CASNLARSGGYTF.

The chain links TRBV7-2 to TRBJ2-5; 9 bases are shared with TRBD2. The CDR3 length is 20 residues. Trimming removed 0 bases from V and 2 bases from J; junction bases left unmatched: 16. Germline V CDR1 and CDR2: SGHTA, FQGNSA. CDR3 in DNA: TGTGCCAGCAGCTTAGCGCCAGGAGCGGGGGGCCGGTCCCCACAAGAGACCCAGTACTTC. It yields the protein CASSLAPGAGGRSPQETQYF.

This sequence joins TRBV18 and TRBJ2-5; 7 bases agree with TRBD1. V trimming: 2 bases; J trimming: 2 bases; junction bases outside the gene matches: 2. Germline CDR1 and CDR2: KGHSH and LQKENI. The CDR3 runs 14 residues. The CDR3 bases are TGTGCCAGCTCACCAACAGGGGTGCAAGAGACCCAGTACTTC. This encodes CASSPTGVQETQYF. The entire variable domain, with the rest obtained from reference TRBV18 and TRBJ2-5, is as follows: NAGVMQNPRHLVRRRGQEARLRCSPMKGHSHVYWYRQLPEEGLKFMVYLQKENIIDESGMPKERFSAEFPKEGPSILRIQQVVRGDSAAYFCASSPTGVQETQYFGPGTRLLVL.

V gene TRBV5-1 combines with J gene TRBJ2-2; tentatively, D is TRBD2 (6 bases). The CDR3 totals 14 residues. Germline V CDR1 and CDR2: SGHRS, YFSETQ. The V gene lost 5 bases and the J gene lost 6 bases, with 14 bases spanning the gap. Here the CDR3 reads CASREGGIAGELFF. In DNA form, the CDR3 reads TGCGCCAGCAGGGAGGGCGGGATCGCCGGGGAGCTGTTTTTT.

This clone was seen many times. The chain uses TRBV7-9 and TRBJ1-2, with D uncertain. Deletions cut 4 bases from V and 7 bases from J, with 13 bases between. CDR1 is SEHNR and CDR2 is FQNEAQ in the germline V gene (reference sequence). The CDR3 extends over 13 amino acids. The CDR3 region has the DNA TGTGCCAGCAGCTCCCGAACGATTCCTGGCTACACCTTC. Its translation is CASSSRTIPGYTF.